This TCR beta chain was recovered during a study of blood T cells in healthy people across ages. Trimming took off 7 bases at V and 4 bases at J, with 11 bases between the two ends. Germline CDR1 is MDHEN and CDR2 is SYDVKM. This CDR3 spans 13 amino acids. A second PCR, run for roughly 7 to 11 cycles, used a sample-barcoded 5' primer plus a J-beta primer mix. Every cDNA molecule carried a tag from a template-switch adaptor bearing 12 random nucleotides. TCRdb reanalysed the 5' RACE reads using MiXCR and keeps one entry per CDR3 protein. Of hundreds of thousands of distinct CDR3 sequences listed, roughly three fifths were seen once; the top ten hold roughly 25%. Isolation recovered at least 7 million PBMCs from every sample. About this clonotype: Its antigen remains unidentified.

Whole-study findings and limits: A greater number of naive CD4+ cells and higher diversity distinguished long-lived donors from aged donors.

The clonotype comes from a man aged 35 to 55 in good health. V is TRBV28 and J is TRBJ1-5; D is undetermined. The specimen sequenced was blood. In DNA form, the CDR3 reads TGTGCCAGCATCGTCACGGGAAATCAGCCCCAGCATTTT. Translating it yields CASIVTGNQPQHF.